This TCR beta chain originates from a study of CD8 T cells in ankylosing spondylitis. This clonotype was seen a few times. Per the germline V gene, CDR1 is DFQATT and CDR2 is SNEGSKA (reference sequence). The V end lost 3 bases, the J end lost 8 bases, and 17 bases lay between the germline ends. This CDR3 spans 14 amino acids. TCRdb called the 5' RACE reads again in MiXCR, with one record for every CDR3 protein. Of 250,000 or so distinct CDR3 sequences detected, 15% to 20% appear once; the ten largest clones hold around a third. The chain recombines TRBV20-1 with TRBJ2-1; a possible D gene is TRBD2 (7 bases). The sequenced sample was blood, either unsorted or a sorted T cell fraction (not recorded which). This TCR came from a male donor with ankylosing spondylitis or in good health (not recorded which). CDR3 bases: TGCAGTGCTAGTATAACGGGGGGCTTGGATGAGCAGTTCTTC. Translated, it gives CSASITGGLDEQFF.